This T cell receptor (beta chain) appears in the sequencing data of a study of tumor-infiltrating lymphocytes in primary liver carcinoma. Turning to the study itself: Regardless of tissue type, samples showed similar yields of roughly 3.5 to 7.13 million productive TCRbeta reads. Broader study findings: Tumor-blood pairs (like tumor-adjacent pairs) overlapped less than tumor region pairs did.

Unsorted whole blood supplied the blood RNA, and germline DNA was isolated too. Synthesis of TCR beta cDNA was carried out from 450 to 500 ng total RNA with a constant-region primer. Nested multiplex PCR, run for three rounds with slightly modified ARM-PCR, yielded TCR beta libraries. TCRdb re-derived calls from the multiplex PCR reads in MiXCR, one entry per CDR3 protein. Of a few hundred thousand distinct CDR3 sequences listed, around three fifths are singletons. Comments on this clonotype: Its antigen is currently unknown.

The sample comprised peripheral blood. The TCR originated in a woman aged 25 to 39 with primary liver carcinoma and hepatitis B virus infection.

The CDR3 DNA sequence: TGTGCCAGCAGCTCGTCTCACTACGAGCAGTACTTC. Translated, it gives CASSSSHYEQYF. The chain uses TRBV7-9 and TRBJ2-7; no clear D. V lost 4 bases to trimming and J lost 3 bases, with 7 bases between them. Germline CDR1 SEHNR, CDR2 FQNEAQ (reference sequence). The CDR3 contains 12 residues.